These 30 T cell receptor beta chains share one sample of origin, sequenced in a study of blood T cell repertoires in COVID-19. Clones were read by immunoSEQ multiplex PCR, and TCRdb kept only the in-frame ones, dropping some. This sample yields over 100,000 clones, of which more than 75% are seen a single time; about 10% belongs to the top ten. Sequencing input: peripheral blood. The receptor source for this set is a woman aged 65 to 85 with COVID-19, enrolled during active disease.

J is TRBJ1-6 and V is TRBV28; D unresolved. Per the germline V gene, CDR1 is MDHEN and CDR2 is SYDVKM. Trimming shortened V by 3 bases and J by 6 bases, and 9 bases separated the two germline ends. The CDR3 consists of 14 residues. CDR3 residues: CASSFKRANSPLHF. CDR3 sequence (DNA): TGTGCCAGCAGTTTTAAGAGGGCTAATTCACCCCTCCACTTT. Looking up the rest from reference TRBV28 and TRBJ1-6 gives the full variable domain: DVKVTQSSRYLVKRTGEKVFLECVQDMDHENMFWYRQDPGLGLRLIYFSYDVKMKEKGDIPEGYSVSREKKERFSLILESASTNQTSMYLCASSFKRANSPLHFGNGTRLTVT.

The gene calls are TRBV2 and TRBJ2-7, with D possibly TRBD2 on 7 matching bases. V lost 7 bases and J lost 0, with 10 bases in between. Per germline, CDR1 SNHLY and CDR2 FYNNEI. The CDR3 extends over 13 amino acids. CDR3 nucleotide sequence: TGTGCCAGCAAGGGGGGGAGCTCCTACGAGCAGTACTTC. It codes for CASKGGSSYEQYF. Looking up the rest from reference TRBV2 and TRBJ2-7 gives the full variable domain: EPEVTQTPSHQVTQMGQEVILRCVPISNHLYFYWYRQILGQKVEFLVSFYNNEISEKSEIFDDQFSVERPDGSNFTLKIRSTKLEDSAMYFCASKGGSSYEQYFGPGTRLTVT.

The chain recombines TRBV29-1 with TRBJ1-2; 9 bases fit TRBD1. This CDR3 is built from 13 residues. V lost 2 bases, J lost 7 bases, and 5 bases stayed unmatched. The germline V gene encodes CDR1 SQVTM and CDR2 ANQGSEA. The CDR3 reads CSVEPGQGRGYTF. CDR3 in DNA: TGCAGCGTTGAACCGGGACAGGGCCGTGGCTACACCTTC.

As DNA, the CDR3 is TGTGCCAGCAGCGCCGGGAAAGCAGAGCAGTTCTTC. This sequence encodes CASSAGKAEQFF. This chain connects TRBV28 to TRBJ2-1, with D perhaps TRBD2 (5 bases). Trimming stripped 6 bases from V and 10 bases from J, with 13 bases between. The CDR3 covers 12 residues. CDR1 and CDR2 from the germline V gene are MDHEN and SYDVKM.

The CDR3 loop reads CASSRGGRDEAFF. The CDR3 DNA is TGTGCCAGCAGCCGAGGGGGTAGAGATGAAGCTTTCTTT. The chain employs TRBV5-4 and TRBJ1-1; D may be TRBD1 (6 bases). The V end lost 4 bases, the J end lost 7 bases, and 14 bases lay between the germline ends. This CDR3 has 13 residues. The V gene's germline CDR1 is SGHNT and CDR2 YYREEE (reference sequence).

V is TRBV2 and J is TRBJ1-6; D remains unclear. V lost 4 bases and J 5 bases, leaving 9 bases between the germline ends. The CDR3 has 14 amino acids. Germline V CDR1 and CDR2: SNHLY, FYNNEI. In DNA, the CDR3 is TGTGCCAGCAGTGGGGCGATTCATAATTCACCCCTCCACTTT. Translating it yields CASSGAIHNSPLHF.

Comment on this clone: A junction end diverges from the germline sequence, so it may reflect a read error. This rearrangement joins TRBV10-3 to TRBJ1-2; D is possibly TRBD1 (6 bases). The germline V gene encodes CDR1 ENHRY and CDR2 SYGVKD. This CDR3 comprises 15 residues. CDR3 nucleotides: TGTGCCATCAGTGGGACAGTTCAGACTAAATATGGCTACACCTTC. Translating gives CAISGTVQTKYGYTF.

The V gene is TRBV18, the J gene TRBJ2-7, with a weak D call TRBD1 (6 bases). Germline CDR1 reads KGHSH; CDR2 reads LQKENI. Trimming cost V 3 bases and J 10 bases, with 10 bases left between them. There are 11 residues in the CDR3. The chain's CDR3 is CASSPDRIQYF. CDR3 nucleotides: TGTGCCAGCTCACCGGACAGAATTCAGTACTTC.

This chain joins TRBV28 and TRBJ2-7; D perhaps matches TRBD2 (6 bases). V shed 4 bases and J shed 4 bases, with 11 bases lying between them. CDR1 and CDR2 from the germline V gene are MDHEN and SYDVKM. The CDR3 consists of 13 residues. In nucleotides, the CDR3 is TGTGCCAGCAGTTGGAGGGGATCGTACGAGCAGTACTTC. Residues: CASSWRGSYEQYF. Full variable domain (outside the CDR3, taken from reference TRBV28 and TRBJ2-7): DVKVTQSSRYLVKRTGEKVFLECVQDMDHENMFWYRQDPGLGLRLIYFSYDVKMKEKGDIPEGYSVSREKKERFSLILESASTNQTSMYLCASSWRGSYEQYFGPGTRLTVT.

The count of this clone is one. The CDR3 nucleotides read TGCGCCAGCAGCTTGGAGCCCGCCCCCAACACCGGGGAGCTGTTTTTT. Its translation is CASSLEPAPNTGELFF. The chain joins TRBV5-1 to TRBJ2-2, with D uncertain. Trimming pared 0 bases from V and 2 bases from J, leaving 11 bases between. The CDR3 sequence is 16 residues long. Germline V lookup: CDR1 SGHRS, CDR2 YFSETQ. The full variable domain, completed using reference TRBV5-1 and TRBJ2-2, is KAGVTQTPRYLIKTRGQQVTLSCSPISGHRSVSWYQQTPGQGLQFLFEYFSETQRNKGNFPGRFSGRQFSNSRSEMNVSTLELGDSALYLCASSLEPAPNTGELFFGEGSRLTVL.

The V call is TRBV7-6, the J call TRBJ2-7; 10 bases match TRBD1. Per the germline V gene, CDR1 is SGHVS and CDR2 is FNYEAQ. The CDR3 is made up of 16 amino acids. The V segment lost 4 bases and the J segment 1 base; nucleotides outside the gene matches: 7. The CDR3 nucleotides are TGTGCCAGCAGCTCGACAGGGGGCCTAGGGTCCTACGAGCAGTACTTC. Protein product: CASSSTGGLGSYEQYF.

V and J are TRBV4-1 and TRBJ2-1; 7 nucleotides align to TRBD2. The V segment lost 6 bases and the J segment 3 bases; nucleotides outside the gene matches: 8. Germline V CDR1 and CDR2: MGHRA, YSYEKL. This CDR3 comprises 15 residues. The CDR3 loop is CASSPGRLDYNEQFF. CDR3 DNA sequence: TGCGCCAGCAGTCCCGGGAGGTTGGACTACAATGAGCAGTTCTTC.

This chain links TRBV5-6 with TRBJ2-7, with D possibly being TRBD2 (6 bases). Trimming left V 0 bases short and J 6 bases short, with 13 bases between. Germline CDR1 is SGHDT and CDR2 is YYEEEE. This CDR3 spans 14 amino acids. CDR3 sequence (DNA): TGTGCCAGCAGCTTGGGTTCGGGGGTTGGCGAGCAGTACTTC. Translation: CASSLGSGVGEQYF. The full variable domain, in which reference TRBV5-6 and TRBJ2-7 provide the parts outside the CDR3, is DAGVTQSPTHLIKTRGQQVTLRCSPKSGHDTVSWYQQALGQGPQFIFQYYEEEERQRGNFPDRFSGHQFPNYSSELNVNALLLGDSALYLCASSLGSGVGEQYFGPGTRLTVT.

The chain uses TRBV5-5 and TRBJ2-5; D call uncertain. This CDR3 is 13 amino acids long. The V end was cut by 0 bases, the J end by 5 bases, with 8 bases between. CDR1 SGHKS and CDR2 YYEKEE come from the germline V gene (reference sequence). CDR3 amino acids: CASSLGDGETQYF. CDR3 nucleotides: TGTGCCAGCAGCTTGGGTGACGGGGAGACCCAGTACTTC.

The V and J genes are TRBV5-4 and TRBJ1-1; D is possibly TRBD1 (6 bases). This CDR3 region has 15 residues. Deletions cut 4 bases from V and 1 base from J, with 14 bases between. In germline, CDR1 is SGHNT, CDR2 YYREEE (reference sequence). CDR3 loop: CASSKVRQENTEAFF. The CDR3 DNA sequence: TGTGCCAGCAGCAAAGTTCGACAGGAGAACACTGAAGCTTTCTTT.

The CDR3 DNA is TGTGCCAGCAGTAATGACAGGGTCATGAACACTGAAGCTTTCTTT. As protein: CASSNDRVMNTEAFF. The rearrangement uses TRBV9 and TRBJ1-1; TRBD1 matches at 7 bases. CDR1 SGDLS and CDR2 YYNGEE come from the germline V gene. V was clipped by 5 bases and J by 0 bases; unmatched bases: 7. The CDR3 totals 15 residues. Looking up the rest from reference TRBV9 and TRBJ1-1 gives the full variable domain: DSGVTQTPKHLITATGQRVTLRCSPRSGDLSVYWYQQSLDQGLQFLIQYYNGEERAKGNILERFSAQQFPDLHSELNLSSLELGDSALYFCASSNDRVMNTEAFFGQGTRLTVV.

The V gene is TRBV6-2 or TRBV6-3, the J gene TRBJ1-6; D is ambiguous. With 3 bases removed from V and 4 bases from J, the gap between germline ends came to 16 bases. Germline V CDR1 and CDR2: MNHEY, SVGEGT. The CDR3 runs to 17 residues. The CDR3 sequence is CASSYRTDTAYNSPLHF. The CDR3 DNA reads as TGTGCCAGCAGTTATCGGACTGATACCGCTTATAATTCACCCCTCCACTTT.

This chain connects TRBV19 to TRBJ1-2, with 9 bases matching TRBD1. Germline V gene sequence: CDR1 LNHDA, CDR2 SQIVND (reference sequence). The V segment lost 8 bases and the J segment 2 bases; nucleotides outside the gene matches: 15. CDR3 size: 17 residues. Here the CDR3 reads CASHSGQGNPRNYGYTF. CDR3 sequence (DNA): TGTGCCAGTCATTCCGGACAGGGGAACCCTCGGAACTATGGCTACACCTTC. Looking up the rest from reference TRBV19 and TRBJ1-2 gives the full variable domain: DGGITQSPKYLFRKEGQNVTLSCEQNLNHDAMYWYRQDPGQGLRLIYYSQIVNDFQKGDIAEGYSVSREKKESFPLTVTSAQKNPTAFYLCASHSGQGNPRNYGYTFGSGTRLTVV.

This clone came up once. V gene TRBV4-1 combines with J gene TRBJ2-1; tentatively, D is TRBD2 (6 bases). The CDR3 covers 16 residues. Per the germline V gene, CDR1 is MGHRA and CDR2 is YSYEKL. Trimming removed 1 base at V and 1 base at J, with 11 bases between. The CDR3, as DNA: TGCGCCAGCAGCCAAGGATCAGGGACTTCCTACAATGAGCAGTTCTTC. Its translation: CASSQGSGTSYNEQFF.

V is TRBV5-1 and J is TRBJ1-1, with no clear D. The CDR3 is 18 residues long. Deletions cut 1 base from V and 6 bases from J, with 25 bases between. Germline values: CDR1 SGHRS, CDR2 YFSETQ. CDR3 amino acids: CASSLLSTDYQGNAEAFF. The CDR3 bases are TGCGCCAGCAGCTTGTTGTCTACCGACTACCAAGGAAACGCTGAAGCTTTCTTT.

Concerning this clone itself: The sample holds other DNA sequences that translate to the same CDR3. V usage is TRBV30 and J usage is TRBJ2-7; 8 bases match TRBD1. The CDR3 loop spans 12 amino acids. Germline CDR1 GTSNPN, CDR2 SVGIG (reference sequence). V lost 5 bases to trimming and J lost 3 bases; unmatched junction nucleotides: 3. The CDR3 region is CAWSGTGYEQYF. The CDR3 region has the DNA TGTGCCTGGTCCGGGACAGGCTACGAGCAGTACTTC.

The chain is built from TRBV10-2 and TRBJ1-6; 7 nucleotides line up with TRBD1. Per germline, CDR1 WSHSY and CDR2 SAAADI. CDR3 length: 14 residues. V gave up 6 bases and J gave up 8 bases; unmatched junction bases: 7. CDR3 bases: TGCGCCAGCAGCGAACAGGGGACCTATTCACCCCTCCACTTT. It codes for CASSEQGTYSPLHF.

This chain uses TRBV19 with TRBJ1-2, with D tentatively TRBD1 (6 bases). The germline gives CDR1 LNHDA, CDR2 SQIVND (reference sequence). V gave up 7 bases and J gave up 3 bases, with 18 bases separating them. The CDR3 sequence is 15 residues long. Here the CDR3 reads CASTSQGQRDYGYTF. As DNA, the CDR3 is TGTGCCAGTACTTCCCAGGGACAAAGGGACTATGGCTACACCTTC.

Regarding this clone: Different DNA sequences within this sample yield the same CDR3. The chain links TRBV28 to TRBJ1-2, with 9 positions matching TRBD1. The CDR3 loop spans 14 amino acids. Trimming took 4 bases from V and 3 from J; bases not matched to a gene: 3. Germline V CDR1 and CDR2: MDHEN, SYDVKM. CDR3 in amino acids: CASSSDRGDYGYTF. The CDR3 region has the DNA TGTGCCAGCAGTTCGGACAGGGGAGACTATGGCTACACCTTC.

This sequence joins TRBV2 and TRBJ2-3; TRBD2 matches 9 bases. This CDR3 comprises 15 residues. Germline assignment: CDR1 SNHLY and CDR2 FYNNEI. J lost 2 bases, V lost 6 bases, and 6 bases had no gene match. The CDR3 DNA reads TGTGCCAGCAGCGCCCCGGGACTAGCCACAGATACGCAGTATTTT. It yields the protein CASSAPGLATDTQYF.

This rearrangement joins TRBV18 to TRBJ2-7, with D perhaps TRBD1 (6 bases). This CDR3 is built from 15 residues. Germline assignment: CDR1 KGHSH and CDR2 LQKENI. V was clipped by 5 bases and J by 1 base, with 15 bases between them. The CDR3 DNA sequence: TGTGCCAGCTCATCCGACAGGCCCCAATCCTACGAGCAGTACTTC. Amino acid sequence: CASSSDRPQSYEQYF.

V gene TRBV5-8 combines with J gene TRBJ1-3, with 7 positions matching TRBD1. With 4 bases clipped from V and 2 bases from J, the junction kept 3 bases outside the gene matches. CDR1 and CDR2 from the germline V gene are SGHTS and YDEGEE. This CDR3 spans 14 amino acids. The CDR3 DNA is TGTGCCAGCAGCCGAGGGGGCGCTGGAAACACCATATATTTT. It translates to CASSRGGAGNTIYF.

The V gene is TRBV27, the J gene TRBJ2-6, with 8 bases aligning to TRBD2. Germline values: CDR1 MNHEY, CDR2 SMNVEV (reference sequence). V was clipped by 2 bases and J by 0 bases; unmatched bases: 3. This CDR3 is 17 amino acids long. The CDR3 nucleotides read TGTGCCAGCAGTTTACGGGAGGGACTCTCTGGGGCCAACGTCCTGACTTTC. Its protein product is CASSLREGLSGANVLTF.

The chain uses TRBV28 and TRBJ1-2, with 8 bases fitting TRBD1. With 6 bases clipped from V and 1 base from J, the junction kept 1 base outside the gene matches. The CDR3 extends over 13 amino acids. Looked up from germline, CDR1 is MDHEN and CDR2 is SYDVKM. The CDR3 region has the DNA TGTGCCAGCAGAACAGGGGGTAACTATGGCTACACCTTC. It translates to CASRTGGNYGYTF.

Turning to this clone: At one of its ends the junction is not consistent with the germline gene, which may arise from a read error. This chain links TRBV7-7 with TRBJ2-3; TRBD1 agrees at 9 bases. This CDR3 has 14 residues. From germline, CDR1 is SSHAT and CDR2 FNYEAQ (reference sequence). CDR3 sequence: CASSRDRVTDTQYF. In DNA form, the CDR3 reads TGTGCTAGCAGCCGGGACAGGGTCACAGATACGCAGTATTTT.